This TCR beta chain was sequenced during a study of blood T cells in healthy people across ages. It was with a sample-barcoded 5' primer and a J-beta primer mix that a second PCR of roughly 6 to 12 cycles was run. A template-switch adaptor with 12 random nucleotides tagged each cDNA molecule. MiXCR, run by TCRdb on the 5' RACE reads, gives a single entry per CDR3 protein. The sample lists roughly 2 million distinct CDR3 sequences, roughly 49% occurring once. Regarding the study as a whole: Roughly linearly, TCR beta diversity per million T cells fell as age increased.

About this clonotype itself: The antigen is undetermined.

Germline loops: CDR1 SGDLS, CDR2 YYNGEE. CDR3 length: 18 residues. Trimming pared 0 bases from V and 2 bases from J, leaving 20 bases between. Extraction of total RNA produced a minimum of 5.5 micrograms from each sample. This sequence was found in a woman between 40 and 50 years old in good health. V is TRBV9 and J is TRBJ2-5, with D tentatively TRBD1 or TRBD2 (6 bases each). Source material: blood. The CDR3 bases are TGTGCCAGCAGCGTAGACGCCGGGGGCGGCGGCAAGCAAGAGACCCAGTACTTC. Residues: CASSVDAGGGGKQETQYF.